A single sample is the source of the 11 T cell receptor beta chains below, sequenced in a study of blood T cell repertoires in COVID-19. Here immunoSEQ multiplex PCR was the method, and the copy in TCRdb shows in-frame clones only, minus some. The table has over 300,000 clones, around four fifths seen once. Sequenced: peripheral blood. These receptors all come from a woman in her forties or fifties with acute or convalescent COVID-19.

The chain employs TRBV29-1 and TRBJ1-6; no reliable D call. The CDR3 length is 16 residues. Between the trimmed V and J ends, which lost 3 bases and 12 bases, there was a span of 24 bases. CDR1 and CDR2 from the germline V gene are SQVTM and ANQGSEA. The CDR3 DNA is TGCAGCGTTGACCCCCAAACCGGGCCTGAGCGGGAACCCCTCCACTTT. It translates to CSVDPQTGPEREPLHF.

The chain has TRBV24-1 and TRBJ2-1, with 15 positions matching TRBD2. The CDR3 has 17 residues. V was clipped by 5 bases and J by 2 bases; unmatched bases: 3. Germline V CDR1 and CDR2: KGHDR, SFDVKD. The CDR3 protein is CATSARTSGGAYNEQFF. In DNA form, the CDR3 reads TGTGCCACCAGTGCCCGGACTAGCGGGGGGGCCTACAATGAGCAGTTCTTC.

The CDR3 spells CASSSPAGGLNEQFF. CDR3 in DNA: TGTGCCAGCAGCTCCCCCGCGGGAGGGCTGAATGAGCAGTTCTTC. The chain employs TRBV7-2 and TRBJ2-1; the match to TRBD2 covers 9 bases. V lost 4 bases to trimming and J lost 7 bases; unmatched junction nucleotides: 8. The CDR3 runs 15 residues. Germline assignment: CDR1 SGHTA and CDR2 FQGNSA.

This clone has just a few counts. CDR3 in DNA: TGTGCCAGCAGCTTACGGCCTAGTGATCAGCCCCAGCATTTT. Translation gives CASSLRPSDQPQHF. The V call is TRBV7-2, the J call TRBJ1-5; D is undetermined. Trimming shortened V by 2 bases and J by 5 bases, and 10 bases separated the two germline ends. Germline CDR1 SGHTA, CDR2 FQGNSA. The CDR3 contains 14 residues. The variable domain in full, with the rest retrieved from reference TRBV7-2 and TRBJ1-5, is GAGVSQSPSNKVTEKGKDVELRCDPISGHTALYWYRQSLGQGLEFLIYFQGNSAPDKSGLPSDRFSAERTGGSVSTLTIQRTQQEDSAVYLCASSLRPSDQPQHFGDGTRLSIL.

This clone was counted only a few times. The V call is TRBV30, the J call TRBJ2-5; TRBD2 aligns across 8 bases. After removal of 3 bases from V and 5 bases from J, the junction contained 2 bases not matched to a gene. This CDR3 comprises 12 residues. Germline CDR1 is GTSNPN and CDR2 is SVGIG (reference sequence). The CDR3 coding sequence is TGTGCCTGGAGGACTAGCGACGAGACCCAGTACTTC. This translates into CAWRTSDETQYF.

This rearrangement joins TRBV19 to TRBJ2-2, with 7 bases that match TRBD1. V lost 7 bases to trimming and J lost 3 bases; unmatched junction nucleotides: 11. Per the germline V gene, CDR1 is LNHDA and CDR2 is SQIVND (reference sequence). This CDR3 has 16 amino acids. DNA of the CDR3: TGTGCCAGTAAAAAGGTATGGGACAGTTACACCGGGGAGCTGTTTTTT. Translation gives CASKKVWDSYTGELFF.

The CDR3 loop is CASSQGTRANTGELFF. For the CDR3, the DNA is TGTGCCAGCAGCCAGGGGACTAGGGCAAACACCGGGGAGCTGTTTTTT. This sequence joins TRBV3-1 (or the pseudogene TRBV3-2) and TRBJ2-2, with 8 positions matching TRBD2. The germline V gene has CDR1 LGHDT and CDR2 YNNKEL (reference sequence). V dropped 3 bases and J dropped 2; count of bases not matched to a gene: 5. CDR3 size: 16 residues.

The chain is built from TRBV7-6 and TRBJ2-3; 9 bases are shared with TRBD2. This CDR3 has 16 amino acids. The V gene's germline CDR1 is SGHVS and CDR2 FNYEAQ. J gave up 2 bases and V 1 base, and 4 bases lay outside the gene matches. Here the CDR3 DNA reads TGTGCCAGCAGCTTAGAGGCTAGCGGGGCCACAGATACGCAGTATTTT. Translating it yields CASSLEASGATDTQYF.

This rearrangement joins TRBV12-1 to TRBJ2-3; the table's D call TRBD2 went unverified against the DNA. TRBV12-1 is reported as a pseudogene. CDR3 length: 21 amino acids. The CDR3 DNA reads TGTGCCAGCAGCTTTACTCGGGAGGGAGGGACCGGGACCTCTAGCACAGATACGCAGTATTTT. Translation gives CASSFTREGGTGTSSTDTQYF.

The gene calls are TRBV2 and TRBJ2-2, with TRBD2 matching over 11 bases. Germline values: CDR1 SNHLY, CDR2 FYNNEI. J lost 4 bases, V lost 5 bases, and 6 bases had no gene match. The CDR3 runs to 16 residues. In DNA form, the CDR3 reads TGTGCCAGCAGTTTAGCGGGGGGGCCGGTCACCGGGGAGCTGTTTTTT. Translating gives CASSLAGGPVTGELFF.

The V and J genes are TRBV12-3 or TRBV12-4 and TRBJ2-1; a weak D match, TRBD1 (6 bases). CDR3 length: 13 residues. Trimming left V 5 bases short and J 6 bases short, with 11 bases between. CDR3 DNA: TGTGCCAGCAGTGGGGGCCGACTCAATGAGCAGTTCTTC. Translation: CASSGGRLNEQFF.